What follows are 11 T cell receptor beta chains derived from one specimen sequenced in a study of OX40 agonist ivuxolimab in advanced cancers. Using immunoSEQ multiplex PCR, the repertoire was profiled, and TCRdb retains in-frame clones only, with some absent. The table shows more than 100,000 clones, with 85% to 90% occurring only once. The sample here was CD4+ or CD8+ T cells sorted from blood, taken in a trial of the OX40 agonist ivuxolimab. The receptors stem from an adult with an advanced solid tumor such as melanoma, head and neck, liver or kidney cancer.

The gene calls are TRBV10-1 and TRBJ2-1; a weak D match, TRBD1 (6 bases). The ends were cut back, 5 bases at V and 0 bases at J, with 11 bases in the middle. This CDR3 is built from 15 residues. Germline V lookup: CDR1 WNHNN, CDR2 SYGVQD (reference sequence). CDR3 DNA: TGCGCCAGCAGTCGGGACACGAGCTCCTACAATGAGCAGTTCTTC. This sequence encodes CASSRDTSSYNEQFF.

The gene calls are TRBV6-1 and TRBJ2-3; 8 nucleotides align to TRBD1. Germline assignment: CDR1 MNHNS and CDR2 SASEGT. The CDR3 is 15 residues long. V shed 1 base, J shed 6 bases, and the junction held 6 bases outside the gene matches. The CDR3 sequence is CASSEGTGLRDTQYF. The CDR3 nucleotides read TGTGCCAGCAGTGAAGGGACAGGGTTAAGGGATACGCAGTATTTT.

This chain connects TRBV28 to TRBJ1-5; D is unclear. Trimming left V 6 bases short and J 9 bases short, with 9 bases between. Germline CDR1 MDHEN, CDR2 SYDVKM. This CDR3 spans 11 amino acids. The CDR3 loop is CASSSRRPQHF. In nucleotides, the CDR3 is TGTGCCAGCAGCTCACGAAGGCCCCAGCATTTT.

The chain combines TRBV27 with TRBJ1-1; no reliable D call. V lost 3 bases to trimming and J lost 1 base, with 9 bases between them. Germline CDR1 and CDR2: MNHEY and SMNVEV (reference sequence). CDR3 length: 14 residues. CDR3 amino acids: CASSFFPGNTEAFF. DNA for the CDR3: TGTGCCAGCAGTTTTTTCCCTGGGAACACTGAAGCTTTCTTT.

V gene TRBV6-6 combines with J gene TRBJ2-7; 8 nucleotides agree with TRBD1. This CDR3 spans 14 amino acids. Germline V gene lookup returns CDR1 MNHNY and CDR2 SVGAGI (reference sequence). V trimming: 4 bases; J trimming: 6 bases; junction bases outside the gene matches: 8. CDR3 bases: TGTGCCAGCAGTTCCTTGACAGGGGTGGTCGAGCAGTACTTC. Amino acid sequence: CASSSLTGVVEQYF.

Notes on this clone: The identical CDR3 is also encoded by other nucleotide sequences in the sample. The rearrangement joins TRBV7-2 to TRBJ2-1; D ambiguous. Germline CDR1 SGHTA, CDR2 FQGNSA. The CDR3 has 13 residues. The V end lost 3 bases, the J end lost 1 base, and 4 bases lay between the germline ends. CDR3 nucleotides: TGTGCCAGCAGCTTGAGATCCTACAATGAGCAGTTCTTC. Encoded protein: CASSLRSYNEQFF.

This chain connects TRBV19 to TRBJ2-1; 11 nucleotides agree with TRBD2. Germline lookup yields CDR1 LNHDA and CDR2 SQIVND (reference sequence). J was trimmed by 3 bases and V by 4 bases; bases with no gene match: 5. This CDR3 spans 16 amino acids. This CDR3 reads CASSRLAGRDYNEQFF. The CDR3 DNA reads TGTGCCAGTAGTAGACTAGCGGGGAGGGACTACAATGAGCAGTTCTTC. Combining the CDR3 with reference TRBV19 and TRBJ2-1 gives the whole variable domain DGGITQSPKYLFRKEGQNVTLSCEQNLNHDAMYWYRQDPGQGLRLIYYSQIVNDFQKGDIAEGYSVSREKKESFPLTVTSAQKNPTAFYLCASSRLAGRDYNEQFFGPGTRLTVL.

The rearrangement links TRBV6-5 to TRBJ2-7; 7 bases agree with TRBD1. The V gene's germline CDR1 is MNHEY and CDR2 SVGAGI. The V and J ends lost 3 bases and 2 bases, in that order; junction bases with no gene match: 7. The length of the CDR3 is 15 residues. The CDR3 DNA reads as TGTGCCAGCAGTTATACAAGAGGGGGCCCCTACGAGCAGTACTTC. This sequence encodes CASSYTRGGPYEQYF.

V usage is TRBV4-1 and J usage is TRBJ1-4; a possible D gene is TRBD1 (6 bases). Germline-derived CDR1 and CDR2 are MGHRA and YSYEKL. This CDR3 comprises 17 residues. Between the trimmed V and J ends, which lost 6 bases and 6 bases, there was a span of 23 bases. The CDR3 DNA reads TGCGCCAGCAGTCAGACCGGGACACAAGCCGGGGATGAAAAACTGTTTTTT. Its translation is CASSQTGTQAGDEKLFF.

CDR3 nucleotides: TGTGCCAGCAGTTTTCCGGGTGCTACCTACGAGCAGTACTTC. The encoded protein is CASSFPGATYEQYF. The chain carries TRBV28 and TRBJ2-7; no definite D call. The CDR3 spans 14 residues. Germline V gives CDR1 MDHEN, CDR2 SYDVKM. Trimming stripped 3 bases from V and 2 bases from J, with 11 bases between.

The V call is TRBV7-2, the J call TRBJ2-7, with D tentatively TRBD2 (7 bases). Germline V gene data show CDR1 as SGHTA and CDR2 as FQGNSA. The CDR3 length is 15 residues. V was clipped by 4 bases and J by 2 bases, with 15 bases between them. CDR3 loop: CASSSSYGGPYEQYF. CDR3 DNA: TGTGCCAGCAGCTCCAGTTACGGGGGGCCCTACGAGCAGTACTTC.